These 10 T cell receptor beta chains came from one sample sequenced in a study of T-cell memory formation after mild COVID-19. TCRdb processed the 5' RACE reads anew with MiXCR; each CDR3 protein has one entry. The sample yields over 120,000 distinct CDR3 sequences, 15% to 20% seen once. The sequencing input was PBMCs or a T cell subset sorted from them (not recorded which). These receptors all stem from an adult woman who had mild COVID-19 (a few samples of this study predate the infection). Cell type and time point are not known.

The genes are TRBV20-1 and TRBJ1-1; D remains unclear. The germline V gene has CDR1 DFQATT and CDR2 SNEGSKA (reference sequence). V was cut by 1 base and J by 1 base, with 7 bases left in between. This CDR3 has 13 amino acids. The CDR3 loop is CSARGRRNTEAFF. The CDR3 DNA sequence: TGCAGTGCTAGAGGACGGAGGAACACTGAAGCTTTCTTT.

This clonotype was picked up a small number of times. The rearrangement uses TRBV29-1 and TRBJ2-7; D is uncertain. From germline, CDR1 is SQVTM and CDR2 ANQGSEA. V lost 6 bases and J lost 4, with 10 bases in between. There are 11 residues in the CDR3. This CDR3 is CSVADVYEQYF. The CDR3 DNA reads as TGCAGCGTCGCGGACGTTTACGAGCAGTACTTC.

The chain combines TRBV25-1 with TRBJ2-2; tentatively, D is TRBD2 (5 bases). Trimming shortened V by 4 bases and J by 4 bases, and 16 bases separated the two germline ends. This CDR3 is built from 16 residues. Germline CDR1 reads MGHDK; CDR2 reads SYGVNS. Here the CDR3 reads CASSGFMGDGTGELFF. In DNA, the CDR3 is TGTGCCAGCAGTGGATTCATGGGAGATGGCACCGGGGAGCTGTTTTTT.

V and J are TRBV4-1 and TRBJ1-2; 8 nucleotides match TRBD1. The V and J ends lost 3 bases and 5 bases, in that order; junction bases with no gene match: 8. Germline assignment: CDR1 MGHRA and CDR2 YSYEKL. The CDR3 loop spans 15 amino acids. CDR3 amino acids: CASSQGQEGAYGYTF. CDR3 DNA sequence: TGCGCCAGCAGCCAGGGACAGGAGGGGGCATATGGCTACACCTTC.

This clonotype was detected a few times. The V and J genes are TRBV4-2 and TRBJ2-7; no definite D call. This CDR3 spans 14 amino acids. From germline, CDR1 is LGHNA and CDR2 YNFKEQ. Trimming removed 0 bases from V and 2 bases from J, with 8 bases in between. CDR3 region: CASSQDHGPYEQYF. For the CDR3, the DNA is TGTGCCAGCAGCCAAGATCACGGCCCCTACGAGCAGTACTTC.

This clonotype was detected only a few times. This chain uses TRBV7-3 with TRBJ2-7; TRBD2 matches 8 bases. The CDR3 length is 15 residues. CDR1 is SGHTA, CDR2 FQGTGA, per germline. V was pared by 5 bases and J by 0 bases, with 6 bases of the junction left unmatched. The CDR3 DNA follows: TGTGCCAGCAGCACCTTAGCGGGGACCTCCTACGAGCAGTACTTC. It yields the protein CASSTLAGTSYEQYF.

Ten or more counts support this clonotype. This chain uses TRBV29-1 with TRBJ1-4; 11 nucleotides align to TRBD1. The CDR3 extends over 12 amino acids. V shed 7 bases, J shed 8 bases, and the junction held 3 bases outside the gene matches. The germline V gene has CDR1 SQVTM and CDR2 ANQGSEA. DNA of the CDR3: TGCAGCGGACGGACAGGGGGCGAAAAACTGTTTTTT. Its translation is CSGRTGGEKLFF.

The rearrangement links TRBV10-3 to TRBJ2-3, with 8 bases aligning to TRBD2. V lost 5 bases to trimming and J lost 2 bases; unmatched junction nucleotides: 6. Germline lookup yields CDR1 ENHRY and CDR2 SYGVKD. The CDR3 length is 15 residues. Written as DNA, the CDR3 is TGTGCCATCAGTCCCTTAGCGGGACTCACAGATACGCAGTATTTT. Amino acid sequence: CAISPLAGLTDTQYF.

This clonotype was recorded a few times. The chain carries TRBV20-1 and TRBJ2-3, with D unclear. V dropped 6 bases and J dropped 1 base, with 11 bases sitting between them. Germline V CDR1 and CDR2: DFQATT, SNEGSKA (reference sequence). CDR3 length: 13 residues. The CDR3 sequence: CSAKIYRTDTQYF. The CDR3 DNA reads as TGCAGTGCCAAGATTTACCGCACAGATACGCAGTATTTT.

The chain recombines TRBV12-3 or TRBV12-4 with TRBJ1-2, with 7 bases identical to TRBD1. V lost 7 bases and J lost 5; bases outside the gene matches: 7. The CDR3 loop spans 13 amino acids. The CDR3 here is CASNDGQAYGYTF. For the CDR3, the DNA is TGTGCCAGCAACGATGGACAGGCTTATGGCTACACCTTC.